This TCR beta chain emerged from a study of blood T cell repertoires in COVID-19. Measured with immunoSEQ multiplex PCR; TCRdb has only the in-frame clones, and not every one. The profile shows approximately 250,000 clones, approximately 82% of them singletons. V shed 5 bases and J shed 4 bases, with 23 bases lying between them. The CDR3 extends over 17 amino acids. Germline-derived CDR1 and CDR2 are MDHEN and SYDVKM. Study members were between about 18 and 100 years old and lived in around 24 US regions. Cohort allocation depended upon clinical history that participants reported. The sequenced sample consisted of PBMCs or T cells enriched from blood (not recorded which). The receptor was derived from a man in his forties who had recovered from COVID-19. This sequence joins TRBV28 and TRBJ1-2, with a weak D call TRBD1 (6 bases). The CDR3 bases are TGTGCCAGCAGTCCCTACAGGGCGGGAGCTAGAGGCTATGGCTACACCTTC. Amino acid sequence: CASSPYRAGARGYGYTF.